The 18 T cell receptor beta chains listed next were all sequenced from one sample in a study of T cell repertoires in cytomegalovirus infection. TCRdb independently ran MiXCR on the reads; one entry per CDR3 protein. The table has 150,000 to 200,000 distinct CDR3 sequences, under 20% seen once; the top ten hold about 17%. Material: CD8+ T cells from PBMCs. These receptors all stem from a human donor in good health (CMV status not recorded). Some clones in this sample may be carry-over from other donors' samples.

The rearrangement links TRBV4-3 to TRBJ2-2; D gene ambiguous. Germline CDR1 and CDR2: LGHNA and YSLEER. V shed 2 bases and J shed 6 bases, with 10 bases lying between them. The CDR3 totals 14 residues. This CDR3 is CASSQIEFPGELFF. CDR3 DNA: TGCGCCAGCAGCCAAATCGAGTTCCCCGGGGAGCTGTTTTTT.

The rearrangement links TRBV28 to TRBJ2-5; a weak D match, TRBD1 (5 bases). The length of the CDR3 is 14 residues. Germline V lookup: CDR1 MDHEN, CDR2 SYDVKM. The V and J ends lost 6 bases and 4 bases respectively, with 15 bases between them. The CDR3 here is CASRDQGFRETQYF. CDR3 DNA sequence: TGTGCCAGCAGAGACCAGGGATTTCGAGAGACCCAGTACTTC.

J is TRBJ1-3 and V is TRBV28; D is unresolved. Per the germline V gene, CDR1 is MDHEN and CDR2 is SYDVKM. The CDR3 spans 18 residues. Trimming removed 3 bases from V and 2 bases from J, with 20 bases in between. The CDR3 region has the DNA TGTGCCAGCAGTTTCCCCCAGGTTATTGAGTATCCTGGAAACACCATATATTTT. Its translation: CASSFPQVIEYPGNTIYF.

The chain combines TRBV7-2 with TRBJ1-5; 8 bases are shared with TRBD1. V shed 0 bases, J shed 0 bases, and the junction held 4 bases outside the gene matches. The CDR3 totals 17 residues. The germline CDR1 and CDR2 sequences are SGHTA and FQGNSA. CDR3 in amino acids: CASSLALGQDSNQPQHF. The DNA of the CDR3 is TGTGCCAGCAGCTTAGCATTGGGACAGGATAGCAATCAGCCCCAGCATTTT.

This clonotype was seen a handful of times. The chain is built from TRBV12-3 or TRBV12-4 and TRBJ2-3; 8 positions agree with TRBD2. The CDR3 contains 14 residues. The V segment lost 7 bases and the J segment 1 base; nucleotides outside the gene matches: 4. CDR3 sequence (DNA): TGTGCCAGCACCGTAGCGGGACGCACAGATACGCAGTATTTT. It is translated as CASTVAGRTDTQYF.

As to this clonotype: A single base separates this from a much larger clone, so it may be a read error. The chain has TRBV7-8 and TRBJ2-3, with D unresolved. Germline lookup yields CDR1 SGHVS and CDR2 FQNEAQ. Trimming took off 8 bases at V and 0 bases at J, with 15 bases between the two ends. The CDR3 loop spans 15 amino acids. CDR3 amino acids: CASSLSIRSTDTQYF. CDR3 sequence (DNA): TGTGCCAGCTCATTGAGTATTCGTAGCACAGATACGCAGTATTTT.

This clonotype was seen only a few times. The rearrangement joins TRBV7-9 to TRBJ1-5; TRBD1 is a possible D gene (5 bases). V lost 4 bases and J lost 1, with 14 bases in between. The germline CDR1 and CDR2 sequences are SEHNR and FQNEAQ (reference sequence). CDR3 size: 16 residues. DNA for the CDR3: TGTGCCAGCAGCTCCTCGGGGGGAGGCAGCAATCAGCCCCAGCATTTT. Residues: CASSSSGGGSNQPQHF.

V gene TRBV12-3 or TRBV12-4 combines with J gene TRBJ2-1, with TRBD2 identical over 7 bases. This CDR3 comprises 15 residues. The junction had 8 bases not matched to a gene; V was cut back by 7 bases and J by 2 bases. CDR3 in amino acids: CASTVGGGPYNEQFF. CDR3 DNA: TGTGCCAGCACGGTCGGGGGAGGGCCCTACAATGAGCAGTTCTTC.

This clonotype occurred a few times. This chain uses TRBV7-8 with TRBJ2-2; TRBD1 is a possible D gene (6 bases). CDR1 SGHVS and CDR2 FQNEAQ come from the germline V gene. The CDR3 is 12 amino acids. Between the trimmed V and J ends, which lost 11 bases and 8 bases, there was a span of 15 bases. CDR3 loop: CALRQERGELFF. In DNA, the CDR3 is TGTGCCTTACGACAGGAGAGAGGGGAGCTGTTTTTT.

CDR3: CASSAGAYEQYF. CDR3 sequence (DNA): TGTGCCAGCAGCGCCGGGGCCTACGAGCAGTACTTC. The V gene is TRBV9, the J gene TRBJ2-7; maybe TRBD2 (5 bases). The CDR3 is made up of 12 amino acids. V lost 3 bases and J 2 bases, leaving 6 bases between the germline ends. Germline V lookup: CDR1 SGDLS, CDR2 YYNGEE.

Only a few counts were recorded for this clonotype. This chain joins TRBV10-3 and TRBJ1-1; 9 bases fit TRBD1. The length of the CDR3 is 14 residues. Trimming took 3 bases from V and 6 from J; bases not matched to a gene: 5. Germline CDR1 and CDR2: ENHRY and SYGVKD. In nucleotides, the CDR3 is TGTGCCATCAGTGACCGGGACAGGGCTTCTGAAGCTTTCTTT. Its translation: CAISDRDRASEAFF.

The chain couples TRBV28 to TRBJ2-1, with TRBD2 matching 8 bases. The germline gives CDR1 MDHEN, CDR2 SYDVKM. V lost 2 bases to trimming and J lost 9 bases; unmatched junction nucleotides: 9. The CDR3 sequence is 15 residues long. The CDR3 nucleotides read TGTGCCAGCAGTTTAGACGGGAGGGGTCGGGTTGAGCAGTTCTTC. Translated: CASSLDGRGRVEQFF.

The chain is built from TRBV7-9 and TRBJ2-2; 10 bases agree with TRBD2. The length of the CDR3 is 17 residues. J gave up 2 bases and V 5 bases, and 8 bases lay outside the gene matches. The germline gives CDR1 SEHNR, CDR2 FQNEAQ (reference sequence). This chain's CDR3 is CASSTSSSGRNTGELFF. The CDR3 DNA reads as TGTGCCAGCAGCACCTCATCTAGCGGGAGAAACACCGGGGAGCTGTTTTTT.

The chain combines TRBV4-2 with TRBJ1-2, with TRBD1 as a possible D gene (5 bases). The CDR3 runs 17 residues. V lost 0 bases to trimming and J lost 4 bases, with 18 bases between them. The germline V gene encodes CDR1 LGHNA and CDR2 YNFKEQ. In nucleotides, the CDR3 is TGTGCCAGCAGCCAAGAACCCCGTCCGGGACCGACCTATGGCTACACCTTC. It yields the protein CASSQEPRPGPTYGYTF.

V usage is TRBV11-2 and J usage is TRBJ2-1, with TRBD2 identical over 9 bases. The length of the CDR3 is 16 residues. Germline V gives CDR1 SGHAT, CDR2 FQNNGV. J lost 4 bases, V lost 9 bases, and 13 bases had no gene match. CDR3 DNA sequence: TGTGCCAGTACGTCGCTAGCGGGAAATCTGTACAATGAGCAGTTCTTC. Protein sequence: CASTSLAGNLYNEQFF.

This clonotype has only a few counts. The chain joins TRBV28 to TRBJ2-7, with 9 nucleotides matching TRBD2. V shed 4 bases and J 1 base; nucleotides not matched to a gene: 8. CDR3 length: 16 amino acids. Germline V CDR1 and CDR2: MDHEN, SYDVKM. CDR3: CASSSRLAVRSYEQYF. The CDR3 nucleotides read TGTGCCAGCAGTTCTCGACTAGCGGTACGGTCCTACGAGCAGTACTTC.

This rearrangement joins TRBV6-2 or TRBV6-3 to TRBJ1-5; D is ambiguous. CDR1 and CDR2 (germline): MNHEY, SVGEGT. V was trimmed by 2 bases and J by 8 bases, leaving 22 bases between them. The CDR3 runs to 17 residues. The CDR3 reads CASSYPSSAGPREPQHF. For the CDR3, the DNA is TGTGCCAGCAGTTACCCCTCGTCGGCCGGCCCTAGGGAGCCCCAGCATTTT.

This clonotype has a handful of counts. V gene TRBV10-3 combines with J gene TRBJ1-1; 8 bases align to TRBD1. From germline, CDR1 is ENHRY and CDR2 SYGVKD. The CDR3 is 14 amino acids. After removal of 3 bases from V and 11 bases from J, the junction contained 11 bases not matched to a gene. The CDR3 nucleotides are TGTGCCATCAGTGAATCGACAGGGGAGCCCGAGGCTTTCTTT. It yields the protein CAISESTGEPEAFF.